Below are 25 T cell receptor beta chains sequenced from a single sample in a study of CD8 T cells in Susac syndrome. The RNA, about 0.45 to 1 ug, was put through reverse transcription using random hexamers. TCRdb redid the calling of the immunoSEQ multiplex PCR reads with MiXCR, one entry per CDR3 protein. The data hold about 120,000 distinct CDR3 sequences, with 85% to 95% observed a single time. Sequenced material: CD8+ T cells from PBMCs. These receptors all come from a human donor in good health.

The chain combines TRBV4-1 with TRBJ2-7; 9 bases line up with TRBD2. Losses at the gene ends were 1 base for V and 4 bases for J; bases not matched to a gene: 8. In germline, CDR1 is MGHRA, CDR2 YSYEKL. CDR3 length equals 16 residues. The CDR3 sequence is CASSQVGGRASYEQYF. For the CDR3, the DNA is TGCGCCAGCAGCCAAGTTGGCGGGAGGGCCTCTTACGAGCAGTACTTC.

The chain couples TRBV7-3 to TRBJ2-7; 7 bases map to TRBD2. Germline CDR1 and CDR2: SGHTA and FQGTGA. With 5 bases clipped from V and 6 bases from J, the junction kept 13 bases outside the gene matches. The CDR3 extends over 15 amino acids. The CDR3 DNA is TGTGCCAGCAGCCTCTTGGCGGGGGTCCGCCGCGAGCAGTACTTC. It is translated as CASSLLAGVRREQYF.

V is TRBV20-1 and J is TRBJ1-1; TRBD1 matches at 8 bases. This CDR3 comprises 13 residues. CDR1 and CDR2 from the germline V gene are DFQATT and SNEGSKA (reference sequence). Trimming took 5 bases from V and 7 from J; bases not matched to a gene: 9. The CDR3 bases are TGCAGTGCTCCGGACAGGGAAGGCAATGAAGCTTTCTTT. The encoded protein is CSAPDREGNEAFF.

The V call is TRBV6-5, the J call TRBJ1-2, with 7 bases matching TRBD1. The CDR3 is 17 amino acids. With V trimmed by 4 bases and J by 0 bases, 11 bases remained unmatched. The germline gives CDR1 MNHEY, CDR2 SVGAGI. The CDR3, as DNA: TGTGCCAGCAGTTCCTTGGCCCGGGACAGAACTAACTATGGCTACACCTTC. As protein: CASSSLARDRTNYGYTF.

The V call is TRBV7-2, the J call TRBJ2-2, with D uncertain. The CDR3 has 13 amino acids. Looked up from germline, CDR1 is SGHTA and CDR2 is FQGNSA. The V end lost 7 bases, the J end lost 7 bases, and 13 bases lay between the germline ends. In nucleotides, the CDR3 is TGTGCCAGCACCTCGGGTTATTACGGGGAGCTGTTTTTT. Translating it yields CASTSGYYGELFF.

This clonotype was counted a few times. The rearrangement uses TRBV5-1 and TRBJ1-5; weak D call: TRBD1 (6 bases). In germline, CDR1 is SGHRS, CDR2 YFSETQ. The CDR3 is 15 amino acids. The V and J ends lost 3 bases and 1 base respectively, with 11 bases between them. The CDR3 protein is CASSSDGQSNQPQHF. CDR3 DNA: TGCGCCAGCAGCTCGGACGGACAGAGCAATCAGCCCCAGCATTTT.

The V call is TRBV29-1, the J call TRBJ1-1; 7 positions match TRBD1. J gave up 8 bases and V 7 bases, and 4 bases lay outside the gene matches. The CDR3 contains 10 residues. Germline CDR1 reads SQVTM; CDR2 reads ANQGSEA. The DNA of the CDR3 is TGCAGCGCCCGACAGGGCGAAGCTTTCTTT. It translates to CSARQGEAFF.

V gene TRBV19 combines with J gene TRBJ2-6; 8 nucleotides match TRBD1. The CDR3 is 16 residues long. V shed 5 bases and J 4 bases; nucleotides not matched to a gene: 7. CDR1 is LNHDA, CDR2 SQIVND, per germline (reference sequence). The CDR3 loop reads CASSVRQGSGANVLTF. In DNA form, the CDR3 reads TGTGCCAGTAGTGTCCGACAGGGGTCCGGGGCCAACGTCCTGACTTTC.

The V call is TRBV6-1, the J call TRBJ2-7; D gene ambiguous. Looked up from germline, CDR1 is MNHNS and CDR2 is SASEGT. CDR3 length: 12 amino acids. The germline V and J ends were trimmed by 11 bases and 2 bases, with 13 bases remaining between them. In nucleotides, the CDR3 is TGTGCCTGCCGAGGAACGGCCTACGAGCAGTACTTC. Residues: CACRGTAYEQYF.

This rearrangement joins TRBV13 to TRBJ1-3; D unresolved. The CDR3 covers 16 residues. With 2 bases removed from V and 3 bases from J, the gap between germline ends came to 14 bases. Per the germline V gene, CDR1 is PRHDT and CDR2 is FYEKMQ (reference sequence). CDR3 in DNA: TGTGCCAGCAGCTTAAACCCCGGGCCTGGTGGAAACACCATATATTTT. The encoded protein is CASSLNPGPGGNTIYF.

The genes are TRBV19 and TRBJ2-3; TRBD2 aligns across 8 bases. Germline V gene lookup returns CDR1 LNHDA and CDR2 SQIVND (reference sequence). The ends lost 1 base at V and 6 bases at J; junction bases unmatched: 3. This CDR3 has 14 residues. The CDR3 loop reads CASSIAGGMDTQYF. In DNA, the CDR3 is TGTGCCAGTAGTATAGCGGGGGGGATGGATACGCAGTATTTT.

This chain uses TRBV6-1 with TRBJ2-7, with 12 bases that match TRBD2. Germline CDR1 MNHNS, CDR2 SASEGT. The V and J ends lost 6 bases and 0 bases, in that order; junction bases with no gene match: 9. The CDR3 sequence is 17 residues long. Written as DNA, the CDR3 is TGTGCCAGCAGGAACGATCTAGCGGGAGGGAACTCCTACGAGCAGTACTTC. Amino acids: CASRNDLAGGNSYEQYF.

The gene calls are TRBV5-1 and TRBJ2-3; the D is unclear. V was cut by 1 base and J by 4 bases, with 16 bases left in between. The germline V gene has CDR1 SGHRS and CDR2 YFSETQ. The CDR3 spans 16 residues. The CDR3 DNA reads as TGCGCCAGCAGCTTGATGGGTACCCAGGTCGCAGATACGCAGTATTTT. Translation gives CASSLMGTQVADTQYF.

The genes are TRBV5-1 and TRBJ2-1; TRBD1 agrees at 7 bases. Germline lookup yields CDR1 SGHRS and CDR2 YFSETQ. The CDR3 has 16 amino acids. J gave up 6 bases and V 0 bases, and 9 bases lay outside the gene matches. DNA of the CDR3: TGCGCCAGCAGCTTGGGGTCGACAGGGATTATCAATGAGCAGTTCTTC. The encoded protein is CASSLGSTGIINEQFF.

The rearrangement joins TRBV6-5 to TRBJ1-2; no clear D. From germline, CDR1 is MNHEY and CDR2 SVGAGI. V lost 4 bases to trimming and J lost 7 bases, with 13 bases between them. The CDR3 loop spans 13 amino acids. CDR3 in amino acids: CASSSHPRTGYTF. CDR3 in DNA: TGTGCCAGCAGTTCTCATCCTCGCACTGGCTACACCTTC.

The chain recombines TRBV6-2 or TRBV6-3 with TRBJ2-2; D possibly corresponds to TRBD2 (5 bases). The length of the CDR3 is 15 residues. Germline-derived CDR1 and CDR2 are MNHEY and SVGEGT. The V and J ends lost 7 bases and 4 bases respectively, with 16 bases between them. For the CDR3, the DNA is TGTGCCAGCACAACTCTAATCGGGGTCACCGGGGAGCTGTTTTTT. It codes for CASTTLIGVTGELFF.

This chain joins TRBV3-1 and TRBJ1-1; D perhaps matches TRBD1 (5 bases). Trimming left V 4 bases short and J 3 bases short, with 15 bases between. There are 15 residues in the CDR3. Germline assignment: CDR1 LGHDT and CDR2 YNNKEL (reference sequence). Here the CDR3 reads CASSPQLQVDTEAFF. The CDR3, as DNA: TGTGCCAGCAGCCCTCAATTACAGGTGGACACTGAAGCTTTCTTT.

This chain connects TRBV28 to TRBJ1-4, with D hard to call. Per the germline V gene, CDR1 is MDHEN and CDR2 is SYDVKM. V lost 6 bases to trimming and J lost 8 bases, with 13 bases between them. The CDR3 extends over 13 amino acids. The CDR3 reads CASRTPLWEKLFF. The CDR3 DNA reads TGTGCCAGCAGGACACCGCTGTGGGAAAAACTGTTTTTT.

This clonotype has more than one count but fewer than ten. This chain uses TRBV5-1 with TRBJ1-2, with 8 bases that match TRBD1. The trim removed 2 bases at V and 8 bases at J, leaving 5 bases unmatched. The CDR3 covers 13 residues. Germline CDR1 and CDR2: SGHRS and YFSETQ. CDR3 coding DNA: TGCGCCAGCAGCTTCGGGACAGGCGAGGGCTACACCTTC. Its translation: CASSFGTGEGYTF.

The chain has TRBV12-3 or TRBV12-4 and TRBJ1-1; D unclear. V lost 7 bases and J 6 bases, leaving 15 bases between the germline ends. The CDR3 length is 13 residues. CDR3 amino acids: CASTEREISEAFF. The CDR3 bases are TGTGCCAGCACCGAGCGGGAGATCTCTGAAGCTTTCTTT.

CDR3 nucleotide sequence: TGTGCCAGCAGCTTAGCGGGAGTCCGGGCCTACAATGAGCAGTTCTTC. It translates to CASSLAGVRAYNEQFF. J is TRBJ2-1 and V is TRBV7-9, with D tentatively TRBD2 (5 bases). Germline assignment: CDR1 SEHNR and CDR2 FQNEAQ (reference sequence). The CDR3 has 16 residues. Deletions cut 0 bases from V and 2 bases from J, with 11 bases between. The full variable domain, with the rest looked up from reference TRBV7-9 and TRBJ2-1, is DTGVSQNPRHKITKRGQNVTFRCDPISEHNRLYWYRQTLGQGPEFLTYFQNEAQLEKSRLLSDRFSAERPKGSFSTLEIQRTEQGDSAMYLCASSLAGVRAYNEQFFGPGTRLTVL.

The chain employs TRBV11-1 and TRBJ2-7; no clear D. Germline CDR1 SGHAT, CDR2 FQDESV (reference sequence). The CDR3 runs to 14 residues. The V end lost 1 base, the J end lost 0 bases, and 7 bases lay between the germline ends. The CDR3 sequence is CASSLGSNSYEQYF. The CDR3 DNA sequence: TGTGCCAGCAGCTTAGGTTCGAACTCCTACGAGCAGTACTTC.

The chain combines TRBV7-9 with TRBJ1-1; 7 positions agree with TRBD1. The CDR3 extends over 13 amino acids. Losses at the gene ends were 0 bases for V and 7 bases for J; bases not matched to a gene: 2. Germline V CDR1 and CDR2: SEHNR, FQNEAQ (reference sequence). The CDR3 DNA reads as TGTGCCAGCAGCTTAGCGGACAGGAGTGAAGCTTTCTTT. Translation gives CASSLADRSEAFF.

The rearrangement joins TRBV12-3 or TRBV12-4 to TRBJ2-1; possibly TRBD2 for D (5 bases). V dropped 6 bases and J dropped 9 bases, with 12 bases sitting between them. The CDR3 has 12 amino acids. The CDR3 DNA sequence: TGTGCCAGCAGGAAAGGCGGGCTTGAGCAGTTCTTC. Amino acid sequence: CASRKGGLEQFF.

V gene TRBV7-3 combines with J gene TRBJ2-5; a possible D gene is TRBD1 (7 bases). Germline CDR1 SGHTA, CDR2 FQGTGA. CDR3 length: 15 residues. Trimming left V 5 bases short and J 4 bases short, with 17 bases between. CDR3 amino acids: CASSPRTGEVETQYF. Written as DNA, the CDR3 is TGTGCCAGCAGCCCACGTACAGGGGAGGTAGAGACCCAGTACTTC.